This T cell receptor (beta chain) was identified during a study of regulatory T cells in long-lasting Graves disease. Through Arm-PCR of CDR3 regions and iRepertoire HTBI primers, TCR beta libraries were built. MiXCR, run by TCRdb on the multiplex PCR reads, gives a single entry per CDR3 protein. Of about 220,000 distinct CDR3 sequences in the sample, approximately 18% are singletons; the top ten hold 12%. Trimming cost V 4 bases and J 4 bases; bases outside gene matches: 9. This CDR3 has 15 amino acids. Germline values: CDR1 SGHAT, CDR2 FQNNGV. This clonotype was recorded many times. Time point: newly diagnosed GD, antithyroid drugs for less than 3 months. With RNA extracted from PBMCs as input, the TCR library was made. The data also belong to a second study, concerning T cells in Graves' hyperthyroidism and ophthalmopathy.

This clonotype originated in a woman in her 30s with Graves disease. This rearrangement joins TRBV11-2 to TRBJ1-1, with 7 nucleotides matching TRBD1. The input for sequencing was peripheral blood mononuclear cells (PBMCs), taken at new diagnosis, from a patient treated with antithyroid drugs. DNA of the CDR3: TGTGCCAGCAGCTCCCAGACAGGGATAAGCACTGAAGCTTTCTTT. It is translated as CASSSQTGISTEAFF.